This T cell receptor beta chain was documented in a study of blood T cell repertoires in COVID-19. As for the study in general: Sources were T cells, B-cell-depleted T cells, or PBMCs; the material itself was cDNA or gDNA.

In the authors' methods: From reference gene primer amplification, estimates of nucleated cell counts were derived. Sequencing used immunoSEQ multiplex PCR; TCRdb keeps in-frame clones, though not all of them. V and J calls and clone size come straight from that table; D and trimming were deduced from the DNA. The sample records around 310,000 clones, nearly 90% being singletons. The TCR was taken from a woman between 40 and 50 years old with COVID-19, enrolled during active disease. Sequencing used peripheral blood.

CDR3 DNA sequence: TGTGCCAGCAGCTATCAACAGGGTTTAACTGAAGCTTTCTTT. Translated: CASSYQQGLTEAFF. The chain recombines TRBV7-2 with TRBJ1-1; maybe TRBD1 (6 bases). The CDR3 contains 14 residues. The V gene lost 4 bases and the J gene lost 5 bases, with 14 bases spanning the gap. CDR1 is SGHTA, CDR2 FQGNSA, per germline.